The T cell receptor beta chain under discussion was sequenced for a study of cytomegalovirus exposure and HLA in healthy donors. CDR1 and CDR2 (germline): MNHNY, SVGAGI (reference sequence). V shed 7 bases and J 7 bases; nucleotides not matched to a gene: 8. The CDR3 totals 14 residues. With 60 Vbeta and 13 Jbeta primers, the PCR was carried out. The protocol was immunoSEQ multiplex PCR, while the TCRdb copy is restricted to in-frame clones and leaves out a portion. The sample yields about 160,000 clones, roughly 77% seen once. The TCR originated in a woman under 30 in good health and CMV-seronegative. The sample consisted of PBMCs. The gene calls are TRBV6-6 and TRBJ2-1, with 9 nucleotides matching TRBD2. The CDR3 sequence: CASTLAGVKNEQFF. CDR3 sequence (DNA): TGTGCCAGCACTTTAGCGGGAGTTAAAAATGAGCAGTTCTTC.